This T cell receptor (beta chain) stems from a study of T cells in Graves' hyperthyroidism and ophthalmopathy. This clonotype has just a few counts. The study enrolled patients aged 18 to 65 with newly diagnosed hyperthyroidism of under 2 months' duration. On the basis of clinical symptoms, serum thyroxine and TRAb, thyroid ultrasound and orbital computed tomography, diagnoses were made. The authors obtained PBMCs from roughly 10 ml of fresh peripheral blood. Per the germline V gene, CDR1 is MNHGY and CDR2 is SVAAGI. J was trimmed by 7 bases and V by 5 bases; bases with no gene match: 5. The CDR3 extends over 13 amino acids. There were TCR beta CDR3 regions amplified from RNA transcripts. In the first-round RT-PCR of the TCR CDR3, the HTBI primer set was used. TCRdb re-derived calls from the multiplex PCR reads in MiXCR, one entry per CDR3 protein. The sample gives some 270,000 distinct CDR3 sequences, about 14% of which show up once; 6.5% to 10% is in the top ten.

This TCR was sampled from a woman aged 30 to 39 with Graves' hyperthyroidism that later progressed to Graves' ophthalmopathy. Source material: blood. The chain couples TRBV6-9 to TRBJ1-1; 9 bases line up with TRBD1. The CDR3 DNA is TGTGCCAGCAGTCCTAGACAGGGGGTTGAAGCTTTCTTT. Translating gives CASSPRQGVEAFF.